Below are 20 T cell receptor beta chains sequenced from a single sample in a study of T cells in Graves' hyperthyroidism and ophthalmopathy (dated by TCRdb to the late 2010s). Libraries were made using multiplex PCR. The listed sequencing device is Illumina HiSeq 2000. Amplification of TCR beta CDR3 regions was carried out from RNA transcripts. The TCR CDR3 was subjected to a first round of RT-PCR using the HTBI primer set and the Qiagen OneStep RT-PCR kit. The public reads were quality trimmed at Q25 with fastp and then assembled into clones with MiXCR by TCRdb, keeping productive beta chains. Every CDR3 protein is listed once, alongside the most common genes and DNA of its rows. The sample records some 700,000 distinct CDR3 sequences, 15% to 20% of which are singletons. The ten biggest clones cover roughly 15% of the sample. The sample comprised blood. Receptors originate from a man in his forties or fifties with Graves' hyperthyroidism.

This clonotype was recorded at least ten times. This chain connects TRBV20-1 to TRBJ2-1, with TRBD1 as a possible D gene (6 bases). CDR1 and CDR2 (germline): DFQATT, SNEGSKA (reference sequence). The CDR3 runs to 16 residues. Trimming left V 6 bases short and J 0 bases short, with 18 bases between. CDR3 bases: TGCAGTGCCGCATATCGGGGACACCGCTCCTACAATGAGCAGTTCTTC. It encodes CSAAYRGHRSYNEQFF.

This clonotype was counted many times. This chain links TRBV7-6 with TRBJ2-3; 12 nucleotides agree with TRBD2. In germline, CDR1 is SGHVS, CDR2 FNYEAQ. Trimming at V came to 5 bases and at J to 6 bases, leaving 12 bases not matched to a gene. This CDR3 spans 17 amino acids. The CDR3: CASSPNFASGRADTQYF. The CDR3 DNA is TGTGCCAGCAGCCCAAATTTTGCTAGCGGGAGGGCCGATACGCAGTATTTT.

This clonotype occurred a few times. V gene TRBV4-1 combines with J gene TRBJ1-1, with D perhaps TRBD1 (5 bases). CDR3 size: 19 residues. The germline gives CDR1 MGHRA, CDR2 YSYEKL. The V and J ends lost 2 bases and 0 bases respectively, with 22 bases between them. The CDR3 DNA reads as TGCGCCAGCAGCCAATTGTTAGACAGAACTGGATACATGAACACTGAAGCTTTCTTT. Protein product: CASSQLLDRTGYMNTEAFF.

V is TRBV6-1 and J is TRBJ2-1, with 12 nucleotides matching TRBD2. J was trimmed by 4 bases and V by 7 bases; bases with no gene match: 8. CDR1 is MNHNS and CDR2 is SASEGT in the germline V gene. This CDR3 contains 16 residues. The CDR3 spells CASILTSGSLYNEQFF. DNA of the CDR3: TGTGCCAGCATCTTGACTAGCGGGAGCCTATACAATGAGCAGTTCTTC.

This clonotype was observed at least ten times. The rearrangement joins TRBV3-1 to TRBJ2-2; D remains ambiguous. Germline lookup yields CDR1 LGHDT and CDR2 YNNKEL (reference sequence). The CDR3 length is 15 residues. V shed 0 bases and J shed 1 base, with 6 bases lying between them. The CDR3 loop reads CASSQDPGNTGELFF. The CDR3 coding sequence is TGTGCCAGCAGCCAAGATCCCGGGAACACCGGGGAGCTGTTTTTT.

This clonotype was detected only a few times. V gene TRBV10-1 combines with J gene TRBJ2-1, with 7 bases that match TRBD2. The CDR3 covers 17 residues. The germline CDR1 and CDR2 sequences are WNHNN and SYGVQD (reference sequence). Trimming at V came to 0 bases and at J to 3 bases, leaving 8 bases not matched to a gene. CDR3 DNA sequence: TGCGCCAGCAGTGAGTCTGGTTCTAGCGGACACTACAATGAGCAGTTCTTC. As protein: CASSESGSSGHYNEQFF.

This clonotype has only a few counts. An end of the junction differs from the germline gene, which may be a read error. CDR3 DNA sequence: TGTGCCAGCAGCATAGCGCTTACTTCCTACAATGAGCAGTTCTTC. Residues: CASSIALTSYNEQFF. The chain is built from TRBV7-9 and TRBJ2-1, with a tentative D call TRBD2 (5 bases). The CDR3 is made up of 15 amino acids. The V gene's germline CDR1 is SEHNR and CDR2 FQNEAQ (reference sequence).

The J gene is TRBJ2-5, the V gene TRBV7-9, with D unclear. The CDR3 runs 14 residues. CDR1 and CDR2 (germline): SEHNR, FQNEAQ (reference sequence). V dropped 2 bases and J dropped 2 bases, with 9 bases sitting between them. The CDR3 protein is CASSLRTNQETQYF. CDR3 bases: TGTGCCAGCAGCTTAAGGACGAATCAAGAGACCCAGTACTTC.

This clonotype was seen repeatedly, ten times or more. The chain links TRBV2 to TRBJ1-6; perhaps TRBD1 as D (5 bases). The V gene's germline CDR1 is SNHLY and CDR2 FYNNEI. This CDR3 region has 13 residues. Trimming shortened V by 5 bases and J by 5 bases, and 7 bases separated the two germline ends. The CDR3 nucleotides are TGTGCCAGCAGTAGGGGAAATAATTCACCCCTCCACTTT. Translation gives CASSRGNNSPLHF.

The chain is built from TRBV19 and TRBJ2-7; D is perhaps TRBD2 (6 bases). The V gene lost 3 bases and the J gene lost 6 bases, with 18 bases spanning the gap. This CDR3 spans 15 amino acids. The germline gives CDR1 LNHDA, CDR2 SQIVND (reference sequence). The CDR3 nucleotides read TGTGCCAGTAGTATGGCGACTAGTCCACCTGTCGAGCAGTACTTC. Protein: CASSMATSPPVEQYF.

The chain employs TRBV5-1 and TRBJ2-5, with 12 bases lining up with TRBD2. From germline, CDR1 is SGHRS and CDR2 YFSETQ. The CDR3 is made up of 14 amino acids. Trimming cost V 4 bases and J 3 bases; bases outside gene matches: 1. The CDR3 reads CASSRTSGEETQYF. The CDR3 DNA is TGCGCCAGCAGCAGGACTAGCGGGGAAGAGACCCAGTACTTC.

Many counts were recorded for this clonotype. CDR3 protein: CASSFDRGDTEAFF. The DNA of the CDR3 is TGTGCCAGCAGTTTCGACAGGGGGGACACTGAAGCTTTCTTT. The chain is built from TRBV27 and TRBJ1-1; 9 nucleotides match TRBD1. The germline V gene encodes CDR1 MNHEY and CDR2 SMNVEV (reference sequence). The CDR3 is 14 amino acids. The junction had 2 bases not matched to a gene; V was cut back by 3 bases and J by 3 bases.

Of note for this clonotype: This may be a read error, as it is one base from a much larger clone. V gene TRBV28 combines with J gene TRBJ1-1; the D is unclear. Germline lookup yields CDR1 MDHEN and CDR2 SYDVKM. The CDR3 loop spans 13 amino acids. The CDR3 DNA is TGTGCCGGCAGTTTTATTCTGAACACTGAAGCTTTCTTT. The encoded protein is CAGSFILNTEAFF.

This clonotype has at least ten counts. The J gene is TRBJ2-5, the V gene TRBV11-2, with TRBD2 matching 11 bases. The V gene's germline CDR1 is SGHAT and CDR2 FQNNGV. The J segment lost 2 bases and the V segment lost 5 bases, leaving 4 bases of the junction unmatched. The CDR3 totals 15 residues. CDR3 in amino acids: CASSPGLAAQETQYF. In DNA form, the CDR3 reads TGTGCCAGCAGCCCGGGACTAGCGGCTCAAGAGACCCAGTACTTC.

This clonotype was picked up many times. The chain couples TRBV28 to TRBJ2-1; D gene uncertain. This CDR3 region has 12 residues. V was pared by 3 bases and J by 8 bases, with 8 bases between. The V gene's germline CDR1 is MDHEN and CDR2 SYDVKM. CDR3 protein: CASSFEGDEQFF. The DNA for the CDR3 is TGTGCCAGCAGTTTCGAAGGCGATGAGCAGTTCTTC.

This clonotype was seen a few times. This chain links TRBV18 with TRBJ1-2, with 10 bases lining up with TRBD1. The CDR3 covers 18 residues. J gave up 3 bases and V 1 base, and 11 bases lay outside the gene matches. Germline V CDR1 and CDR2: KGHSH, LQKENI. This CDR3 reads CASSPRSSSGTGDYGYTF. The CDR3 DNA follows: TGTGCCAGCTCACCACGGTCCTCTAGTGGGACAGGGGACTATGGCTACACCTTC.

This clonotype was observed many times. The rearrangement joins TRBV28 to TRBJ2-3; 10 positions agree with TRBD1. CDR1 and CDR2 (germline): MDHEN, SYDVKM. The CDR3 contains 16 residues. The trim removed 6 bases at V and 4 bases at J, leaving 10 bases unmatched. The CDR3 sequence: CASRAGTGDPSDTQYF. The CDR3 DNA follows: TGTGCCAGCAGAGCCGGGACAGGGGATCCCTCAGATACGCAGTATTTT.

Many counts were recorded for this clonotype. This chain uses TRBV28 with TRBJ2-7; 8 nucleotides align to TRBD2. Germline CDR1 MDHEN, CDR2 SYDVKM. Germline trimming cut 6 bases from V and 1 base from J; bases unmatched to any gene: 8. CDR3 length: 15 amino acids. Written as DNA, the CDR3 is TGTGCCAGCAGCTTAGGGGCGGGAGGTTCCTACGAGCAGTACTTC. Translated: CASSLGAGGSYEQYF.

The rearrangement uses TRBV12-3 or TRBV12-4 and TRBJ1-1; no firm D call. This CDR3 contains 15 residues. Trimming shortened V by 3 bases and J by 1 base, and 12 bases separated the two germline ends. The DNA of the CDR3 is TGTGCCAGCAGTTTCCTCCTGACGGAGAACACTGAAGCTTTCTTT. Its translation is CASSFLLTENTEAFF.

The chain links TRBV27 to TRBJ1-4, with 7 positions matching TRBD1. This CDR3 comprises 15 residues. V lost 5 bases and J lost 3; bases outside the gene matches: 6. Germline CDR1 is MNHEY and CDR2 is SMNVEV (reference sequence). The CDR3 region is CASSIRQGANEKLFF. DNA of the CDR3: TGTGCCAGCAGTATCCGACAGGGAGCTAATGAAAAACTGTTTTTT.